The clone carrying this TCR beta chain has at least ten counts. The data derive from a study of T cells in Graves' hyperthyroidism and ophthalmopathy. TCR beta CDR3 sequences were amplified from RNA transcripts. During a first-round RT-PCR of the TCR CDR3, the HTBI primer set was used. TCRdb recomputed calls from the multiplex PCR reads with MiXCR, one row per CDR3 protein. The sample includes approximately 420,000 distinct CDR3 sequences, 14% to 15% seen only once; the top ten take 32%. Germline CDR1 is MDHEN and CDR2 is SYDVKM. CDR3 length equals 14 residues. Trimming took 5 bases from V and 10 from J; bases not matched to a gene: 9.

The chain couples TRBV28 to TRBJ2-1, with 9 bases matching TRBD1. The source material was blood. The source of this sequence is a woman between 25 and 40 years old with Graves' hyperthyroidism. In DNA form, the CDR3 reads TGTGCCAGCAGTCTGACAGGGGGGATTGGGGAGCAGTTCTTC. It codes for CASSLTGGIGEQFF. The full variable domain, completed using reference TRBV28 and TRBJ2-1, is DVKVTQSSRYLVKRTGEKVFLECVQDMDHENMFWYRQDPGLGLRLIYFSYDVKMKEKGDIPEGYSVSREKKERFSLILESASTNQTSMYLCASSLTGGIGEQFFGPGTRLTVL.